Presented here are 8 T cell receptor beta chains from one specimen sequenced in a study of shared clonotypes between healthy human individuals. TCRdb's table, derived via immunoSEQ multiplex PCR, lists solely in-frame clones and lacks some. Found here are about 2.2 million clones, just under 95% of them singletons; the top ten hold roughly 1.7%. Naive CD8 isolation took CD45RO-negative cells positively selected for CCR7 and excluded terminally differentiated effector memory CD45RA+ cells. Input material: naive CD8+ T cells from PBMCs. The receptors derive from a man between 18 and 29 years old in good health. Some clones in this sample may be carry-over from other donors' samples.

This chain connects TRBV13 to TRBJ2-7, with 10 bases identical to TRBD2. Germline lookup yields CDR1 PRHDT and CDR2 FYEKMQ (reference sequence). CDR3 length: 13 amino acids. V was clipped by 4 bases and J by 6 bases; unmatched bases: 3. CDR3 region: CASSSSGRGEQYF. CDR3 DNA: TGTGCCAGCAGCTCGAGCGGGAGGGGCGAGCAGTACTTC. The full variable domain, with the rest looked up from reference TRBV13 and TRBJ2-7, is AAGVIQSPRHLIKEKRETATLKCYPIPRHDTVYWYQQGPGQDPQFLISFYEKMQSDKGSIPDRFSAQQFSDYHSELNMSSLELGDSALYFCASSSSGRGEQYFGPGTRLTVT.

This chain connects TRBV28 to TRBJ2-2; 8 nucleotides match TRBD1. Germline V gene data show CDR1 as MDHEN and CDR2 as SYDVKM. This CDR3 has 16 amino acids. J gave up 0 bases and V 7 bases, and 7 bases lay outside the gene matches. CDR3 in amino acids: CASTPGQGANTGELFF. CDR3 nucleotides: TGTGCCAGCACCCCAGGACAGGGCGCGAACACCGGGGAGCTGTTTTTT.

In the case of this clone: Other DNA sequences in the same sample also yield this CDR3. This chain's CDR3 is CASSEWREGYNEQFF. The CDR3 DNA sequence: TGTGCCAGCAGTGAATGGCGGGAGGGATACAATGAGCAGTTCTTC. V gene TRBV2 combines with J gene TRBJ2-1; the match to TRBD2 covers 9 bases. The V and J ends lost 2 bases and 4 bases, in that order; junction bases with no gene match: 3. The germline V gene encodes CDR1 SNHLY and CDR2 FYNNEI. The CDR3 totals 15 residues.

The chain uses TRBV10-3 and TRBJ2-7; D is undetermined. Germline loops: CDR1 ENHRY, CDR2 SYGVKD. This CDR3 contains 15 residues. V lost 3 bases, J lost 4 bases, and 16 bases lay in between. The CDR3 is CAISDRGRKEYEQYF. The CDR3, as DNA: TGTGCCATCAGTGATCGCGGCAGGAAAGAATACGAGCAGTACTTC.

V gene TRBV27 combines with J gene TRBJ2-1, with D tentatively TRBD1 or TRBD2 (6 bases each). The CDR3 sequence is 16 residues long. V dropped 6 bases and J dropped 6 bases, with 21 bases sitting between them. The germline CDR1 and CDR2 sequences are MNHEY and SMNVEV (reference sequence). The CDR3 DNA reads TGTGCCAGCAGACCGTTTGGGGGGCCCCTAGGCAATGAGCAGTTCTTC. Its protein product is CASRPFGGPLGNEQFF.

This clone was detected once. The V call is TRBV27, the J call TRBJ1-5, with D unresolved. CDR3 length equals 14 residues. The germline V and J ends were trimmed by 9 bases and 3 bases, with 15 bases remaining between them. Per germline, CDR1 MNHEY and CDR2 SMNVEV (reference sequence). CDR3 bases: TGTGCCAGTTCGTCAGACGGAGACAATCAGCCCCAGCATTTT. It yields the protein CASSSDGDNQPQHF.

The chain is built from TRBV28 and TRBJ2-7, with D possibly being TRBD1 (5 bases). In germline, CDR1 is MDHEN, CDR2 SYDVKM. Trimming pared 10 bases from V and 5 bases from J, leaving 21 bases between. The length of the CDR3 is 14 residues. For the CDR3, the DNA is TGTGCCACCCATCGGACATCCCGCTCGCACGAGCAGTACTTC. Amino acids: CATHRTSRSHEQYF.

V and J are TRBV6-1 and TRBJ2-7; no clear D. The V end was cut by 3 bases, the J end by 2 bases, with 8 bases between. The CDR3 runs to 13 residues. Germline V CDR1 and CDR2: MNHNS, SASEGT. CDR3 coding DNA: TGTGCCAGCAGTGAGAGGCTCACCTACGAGCAGTACTTC. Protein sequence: CASSERLTYEQYF.